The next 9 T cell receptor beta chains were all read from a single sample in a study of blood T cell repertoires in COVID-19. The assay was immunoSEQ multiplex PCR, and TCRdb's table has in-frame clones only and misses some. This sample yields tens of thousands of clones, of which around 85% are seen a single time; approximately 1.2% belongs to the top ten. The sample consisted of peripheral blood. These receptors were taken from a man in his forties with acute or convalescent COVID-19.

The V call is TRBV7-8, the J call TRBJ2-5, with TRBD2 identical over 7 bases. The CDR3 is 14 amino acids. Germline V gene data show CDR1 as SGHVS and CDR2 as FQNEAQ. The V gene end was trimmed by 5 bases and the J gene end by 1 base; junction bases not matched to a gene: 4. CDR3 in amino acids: CASSRGRAQETQYF. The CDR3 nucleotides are TGTGCCAGCAGCCGTGGGAGGGCCCAAGAGACCCAGTACTTC. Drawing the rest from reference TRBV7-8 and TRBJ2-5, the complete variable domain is GAGVSQSPRYKVAKRGQDVALRCDPISGHVSLFWYQQALGQGPEFLTYFQNEAQLDKSGLPSDRFFAERPEGSVSTLKIQRTQQEDSAVYLCASSRGRAQETQYFGPGTRLLVL.

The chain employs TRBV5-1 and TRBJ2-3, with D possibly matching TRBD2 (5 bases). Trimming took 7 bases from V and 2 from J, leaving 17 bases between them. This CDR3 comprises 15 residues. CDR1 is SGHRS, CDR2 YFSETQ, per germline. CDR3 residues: CASGRGMAHTDTQYF. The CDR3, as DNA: TGCGCCAGCGGCCGAGGGATGGCCCACACAGATACGCAGTATTTT.

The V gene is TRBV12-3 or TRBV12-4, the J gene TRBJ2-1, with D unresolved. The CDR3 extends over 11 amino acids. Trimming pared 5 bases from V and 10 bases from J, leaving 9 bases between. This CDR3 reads CASSRVEEQFF. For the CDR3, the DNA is TGTGCCAGCAGTCGGGTCGAGGAGCAGTTCTTC.

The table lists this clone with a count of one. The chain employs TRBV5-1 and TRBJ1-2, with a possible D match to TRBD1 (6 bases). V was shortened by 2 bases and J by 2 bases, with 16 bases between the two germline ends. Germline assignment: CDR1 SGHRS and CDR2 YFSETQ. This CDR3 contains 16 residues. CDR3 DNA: TGCGCCAGCAGCTTTCCCCCCGGGGGGCCCAACTATGGCTACACCTTC. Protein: CASSFPPGGPNYGYTF.

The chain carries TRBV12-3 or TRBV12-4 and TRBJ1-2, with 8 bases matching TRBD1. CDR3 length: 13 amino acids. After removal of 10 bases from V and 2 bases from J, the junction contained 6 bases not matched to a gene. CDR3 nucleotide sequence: TGTGCCACATCGACAGGGGTGAACTATGGCTACACCTTC. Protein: CATSTGVNYGYTF.

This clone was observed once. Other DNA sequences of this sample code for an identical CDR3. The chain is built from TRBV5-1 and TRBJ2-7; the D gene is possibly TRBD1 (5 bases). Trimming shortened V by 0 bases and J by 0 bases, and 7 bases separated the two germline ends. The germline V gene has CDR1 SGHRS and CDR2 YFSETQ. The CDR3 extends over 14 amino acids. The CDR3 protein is CASSLGGSSYEQYF. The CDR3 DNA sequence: TGCGCCAGCAGCTTGGGGGGCAGCTCCTACGAGCAGTACTTC. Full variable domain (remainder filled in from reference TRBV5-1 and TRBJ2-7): KAGVTQTPRYLIKTRGQQVTLSCSPISGHRSVSWYQQTPGQGLQFLFEYFSETQRNKGNFPGRFSGRQFSNSRSEMNVSTLELGDSALYLCASSLGGSSYEQYFGPGTRLTVT.

The CDR3 nucleotides read TGTGCCTGGAGGCAATTTCTCAGGGGACCACGCTACAATGAGCAGTTCTTC. This translates into CAWRQFLRGPRYNEQFF. The chain carries TRBV30 and TRBJ2-1; perhaps TRBD1 as D (6 bases). Between the trimmed V and J ends, which lost 3 bases and 3 bases, there was a span of 21 bases. In germline, CDR1 is GTSNPN, CDR2 SVGIG (reference sequence). The CDR3 is 17 amino acids.

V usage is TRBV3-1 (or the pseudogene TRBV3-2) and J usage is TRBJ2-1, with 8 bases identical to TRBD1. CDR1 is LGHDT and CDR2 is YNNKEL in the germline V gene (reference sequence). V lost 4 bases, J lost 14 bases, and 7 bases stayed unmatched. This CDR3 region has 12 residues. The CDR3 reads CASSLPGGLEFF. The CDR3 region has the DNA TGTGCCAGCAGCCTCCCAGGGGGCTTGGAGTTCTTC.

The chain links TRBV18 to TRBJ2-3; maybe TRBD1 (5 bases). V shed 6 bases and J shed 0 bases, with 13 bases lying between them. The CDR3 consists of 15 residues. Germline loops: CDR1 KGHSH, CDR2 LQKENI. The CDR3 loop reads CASSDTTASTDTQYF. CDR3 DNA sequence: TGTGCCAGCTCGGACACCACAGCGAGCACAGATACGCAGTATTTT. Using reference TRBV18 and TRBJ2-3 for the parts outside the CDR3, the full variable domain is NAGVMQNPRHLVRRRGQEARLRCSPMKGHSHVYWYRQLPEEGLKFMVYLQKENIIDESGMPKERFSAEFPKEGPSILRIQQVVRGDSAAYFCASSDTTASTDTQYFGPGTRLTVL.